The clone carrying this T cell receptor beta chain was counted a few times. This sample stems from a study of blood T cells in healthy people across ages. PCR was performed a second time for about 7 to 12 cycles using a sample-barcoded 5' primer and a J-beta primer mix. Tags on each cDNA molecule came from a template-switch adaptor with 12 random nucleotides. TCRdb reprocessed the 5' RACE reads with MiXCR, giving one entry per CDR3 protein. This table holds 1.8 million or so distinct CDR3 sequences, approximately 39% found once. Trimming removed 3 bases at V and 6 bases at J, with 23 bases between. This CDR3 contains 16 residues. Germline values: CDR1 DFQATT, CDR2 SNEGSKA (reference sequence).

The material sequenced was blood. The TCR was taken from a human donor in good health. This chain connects TRBV20-1 to TRBJ1-1, with D perhaps TRBD1 (6 bases). CDR3 in DNA: TGCAGTGCTAGGGGTTTTCTGGGGGCCGGGTCCGCTGAAGCTTTCTTT. Protein: CSARGFLGAGSAEAFF.